These T cell receptor beta chains were read from a single sample in a study of cytomegalovirus exposure and HLA in healthy donors. The assay was immunoSEQ multiplex PCR, and TCRdb's table has in-frame clones only and misses some. The table lists around 140,000 clones, around 82% of them singletons. The sample taken for sequencing was PBMCs. Every receptor here comes from a man younger than 35 in good health and CMV-seropositive. CDR3s include the opening cysteine and the closing phenylalanine or tryptophan. A D gene is named only where the DNA matches it firmly. The size entry is marked missing in some rows and otherwise reads once, few, many or a size class.

J gene: TRBJ2-6; V gene: TRBV28; clone size: NA; D gene: TRBD1; CDR3 protein: CASTGQAVSGANVLTF; CDR3 DNA: TGTGCCAGCACGGGACAGGCCGTATCTGGGGCCAACGTCCTGACTTTC
J gene: TRBJ2-7; V gene: TRBV5-1; clone size: NA; D gene: TRBD2; CDR3 protein: CASSLVLAGANEQYF; CDR3 DNA: TGCGCCAGCAGCTTGGTTCTAGCGGGAGCCAACGAGCAGTACTTC
J gene: TRBJ1-2; V gene: TRBV11-2; clone size: NA; D gene: NA; CDR3 protein: CASSPDRRYGYTF; CDR3 DNA: TGTGCCAGCAGCCCGGACAGACGCTATGGCTACACCTTC
J gene: TRBJ1-4; V gene: TRBV4-1; clone size: NA; D gene: TRBD1; CDR3 protein: CASSQPGQGTNEKLFF; CDR3 DNA: TGCGCCAGCAGCCAACCGGGACAGGGGACTAATGAAAAACTGTTTTTT
J gene: TRBJ2-1; V gene: TRBV27; clone size: NA; D gene: TRBD1; CDR3 protein: CASSPGTGVTDEQFF; CDR3 DNA: TGTGCCAGCAGTCCCGGGACAGGGGTGACTGATGAGCAGTTCTTC
J gene: TRBJ1-5; V gene: TRBV19; clone size: NA; D gene: NA; CDR3 protein: CASSYGRQFSNQPQHF; CDR3 DNA: TGTGCCAGTAGTTACGGCCGACAGTTTAGCAATCAGCCCCAGCATTTT
J gene: TRBJ1-2; V gene: TRBV5-1; clone size: NA; D gene: NA; CDR3 protein: CASSLGEGSYTF; CDR3 DNA: TGCGCCAGCAGCCTCGGGGAGGGATCCTACACCTTC
J gene: TRBJ2-3; V gene: TRBV29-1; clone size: once; D gene: NA; CDR3 protein: CSVEDGVLRADTQYF; CDR3 DNA: TGCAGCGTTGAAGATGGAGTCCTTCGGGCAGATACGCAGTATTTT
J gene: TRBJ2-3; V gene: TRBV27; clone size: once; D gene: NA; CDR3 protein: CASSPYRTDTQYF; CDR3 DNA: TGTGCCAGCAGTCCCTATCGCACAGATACGCAGTATTTT
J gene: TRBJ1-1; V gene: TRBV19; clone size: NA; D gene: NA; CDR3 protein: CASTEIGRGLSTEAFF; CDR3 DNA: TGTGCCAGTACCGAAATCGGCAGAGGGCTGAGCACTGAAGCTTTCTTT
J gene: TRBJ2-1; V gene: TRBV7-9; clone size: NA; D gene: NA; CDR3 protein: CASSRPGVGFGEQFF; CDR3 DNA: TGTGCCAGCAGCCGGCCGGGGGTCGGTTTCGGGGAGCAGTTCTTC
J gene: TRBJ1-1; V gene: TRBV4-1; clone size: NA; D gene: NA; CDR3 protein: CASSQGSYTEAFF; CDR3 DNA: TGCGCCAGCAGCCAAGGTAGTTACACTGAAGCTTTCTTT
J gene: TRBJ2-1; V gene: TRBV28; clone size: NA; D gene: NA; CDR3 protein: CASREVLGSYNEQFF; CDR3 DNA: TGTGCCAGCAGGGAGGTACTTGGCTCCTACAATGAGCAGTTCTTC
J gene: TRBJ1-1; V gene: TRBV29-1; clone size: NA; D gene: NA; CDR3 protein: CSVGPDRTREAFF; CDR3 DNA: TGCAGCGTTGGTCCGGACAGAACACGAGAAGCTTTCTTT
J gene: TRBJ2-5; V gene: TRBV15; clone size: NA; D gene: NA; CDR3 protein: CATSRDLGHKGETQYF; CDR3 DNA: TGTGCCACCAGCAGAGATCTAGGACATAAGGGAGAGACCCAGTACTTC
J gene: TRBJ1-4; V gene: TRBV7-6; clone size: once; D gene: NA; CDR3 protein: CASSLYSNEKLFF; CDR3 DNA: TGTGCCAGCAGCTTATACAGTAATGAAAAACTGTTTTTT
J gene: TRBJ2-5; V gene: TRBV5-1; clone size: NA; D gene: NA; CDR3 protein: CASSVRGQETQYF; CDR3 DNA: TGCGCCAGCAGCGTACGGGGGCAAGAGACCCAGTACTTC
J gene: TRBJ2-7; V gene: TRBV19; clone size: few; D gene: NA; CDR3 protein: CASSVRQQLYEQYF; CDR3 DNA: TGTGCCAGTAGTGTGAGACAGCAACTTTACGAGCAGTACTTC
J gene: TRBJ2-2; V gene: TRBV6-1; clone size: NA; D gene: NA; CDR3 protein: CASKIRGGTGELFF; CDR3 DNA: TGTGCCAGCAAGATAAGGGGAGGCACCGGGGAGCTGTTTTTT
J gene: TRBJ2-7; V gene: TRBV14; clone size: large; D gene: TRBD1; CDR3 protein: CASRATGGGSYEQYF; CDR3 DNA: TGTGCCAGCAGAGCGACAGGGGGCGGCTCCTACGAGCAGTACTTC
J gene: TRBJ1-2; V gene: TRBV28; clone size: once; D gene: NA; CDR3 protein: CATHRGGGYTF; CDR3 DNA: TGTGCCACCCATAGGGGGGGTGGCTACACCTTC
J gene: TRBJ2-7; V gene: TRBV6-6; clone size: NA; D gene: TRBD2; CDR3 protein: CASRPRTSGTYEQYF; CDR3 DNA: TGTGCCAGCAGACCTAGGACTAGCGGAACCTACGAGCAGTACTTC
J gene: TRBJ2-7; V gene: TRBV30; clone size: NA; D gene: NA; CDR3 protein: CACQDSYEQYF; CDR3 DNA: TGTGCCTGCCAGGACAGCTACGAGCAGTACTTC
J gene: TRBJ2-7; V gene: TRBV6-1; clone size: NA; D gene: NA; CDR3 protein: CASSEQQGSGQYF; CDR3 DNA: TGTGCCAGCAGTGAGCAGCAGGGTAGTGGGCAGTACTTC
J gene: TRBJ2-7; V gene: TRBV6-5; clone size: NA; D gene: TRBD2; CDR3 protein: CASSSRTSGSTEQYF; CDR3 DNA: TGTGCCAGCAGTTCGCGGACTAGCGGGAGTACCGAGCAGTACTTC
J gene: TRBJ1-1; V gene: TRBV19; clone size: NA; D gene: NA; CDR3 protein: CASSIVPGSAEAFF; CDR3 DNA: TGTGCCAGTAGTATAGTACCGGGATCGGCTGAAGCTTTCTTT
J gene: TRBJ2-7; V gene: TRBV5-4; clone size: once; D gene: NA; CDR3 protein: CASSRSGSSTSIYEQYF; CDR3 DNA: TGTGCCAGCAGCCGGAGTGGGAGCTCCACTAGCATCTACGAGCAGTACTTC
J gene: TRBJ2-7; V gene: TRBV7-9; clone size: NA; D gene: NA; CDR3 protein: CASSAPGDYEQYF; CDR3 DNA: TGTGCCAGCAGCGCACCGGGAGACTACGAGCAGTACTTC
J gene: TRBJ1-1; V gene: TRBV27; clone size: NA; D gene: TRBD1; CDR3 protein: CASSFLDRVDEAFF; CDR3 DNA: TGTGCCAGCAGTTTCCTCGACAGGGTCGATGAAGCTTTCTTT
J gene: TRBJ1-1; V gene: TRBV28; clone size: NA; D gene: NA; CDR3 protein: CASRTHRAYTEAFF; CDR3 DNA: TGTGCCAGCAGGACTCACAGGGCTTACACTGAAGCTTTCTTT
J gene: TRBJ1-2; V gene: TRBV28; clone size: NA; D gene: NA; CDR3 protein: CTSPSGTIYGYTF; CDR3 DNA: TGTACCAGCCCGTCCGGGACTATCTATGGCTACACCTTC
J gene: TRBJ2-3; V gene: TRBV5-1; clone size: NA; D gene: TRBD2; CDR3 protein: CASSAGTSGTTDTQYF; CDR3 DNA: TGCGCCAGCAGCGCAGGGACTAGCGGGACAACAGATACGCAGTATTTT
J gene: TRBJ2-7; V gene: TRBV27; clone size: NA; D gene: NA; CDR3 protein: CASSLGREHSYEQYF; CDR3 DNA: TGTGCCAGCAGTTTAGGACGGGAGCACTCCTACGAGCAGTACTTC
J gene: TRBJ2-5; V gene: TRBV5-4; clone size: once; D gene: NA; CDR3 protein: CASSSPRESSGETQYF; CDR3 DNA: TGTGCCAGCAGCTCCCCCCGGGAGTCCTCCGGGGAGACCCAGTACTTC
J gene: TRBJ2-5; V gene: TRBV7-6; clone size: NA; D gene: NA; CDR3 protein: CASSLGQWGEETQYF; CDR3 DNA: TGTGCCAGCAGCTTGGGACAGTGGGGGGAAGAGACCCAGTACTTC
J gene: TRBJ2-1; V gene: TRBV9; clone size: NA; D gene: NA; CDR3 protein: CASSADSSYNEQFF; CDR3 DNA: TGTGCCAGCAGCGCGGACAGTTCCTACAATGAGCAGTTCTTC
J gene: TRBJ2-1; V gene: TRBV11-3; clone size: NA; D gene: NA; CDR3 protein: CASSFWADEQFF; CDR3 DNA: TGTGCCAGCAGCTTTTGGGCAGATGAGCAGTTCTTC
J gene: TRBJ2-7; V gene: TRBV10-1; clone size: NA; D gene: TRBD1; CDR3 protein: CASSARTGILYEQYF; CDR3 DNA: TGCGCCAGCAGTGCCAGGACAGGGATATTGTACGAGCAGTACTTC
J gene: TRBJ1-5; V gene: TRBV27; clone size: NA; D gene: NA; CDR3 protein: CASSLGGRNQPQHF; CDR3 DNA: TGTGCCAGCAGTTTAGGTGGCCGTAATCAGCCCCAGCATTTT
J gene: TRBJ2-3; V gene: TRBV4-2; clone size: NA; D gene: NA; CDR3 protein: CASSQDVSTAYVDTQYF; CDR3 DNA: TGTGCCAGCAGCCAAGATGTTAGTACAGCTTATGTAGATACGCAGTATTTT
J gene: TRBJ2-4; V gene: TRBV7-3; clone size: NA; D gene: TRBD1; CDR3 protein: CASSLEGGRAKNIQYF; CDR3 DNA: TGTGCCAGCAGCTTAGAAGGGGGCAGGGCCAAAAACATTCAGTACTTC
J gene: TRBJ2-5; V gene: TRBV9; clone size: NA; D gene: NA; CDR3 protein: CASAQGVEGTQYF; CDR3 DNA: TGTGCCAGTGCACAGGGCGTGGAAGGGACCCAGTACTTC